The 24 T cell receptor beta chains presented below share a single source sample, sequenced in a study of T cell responses to AZD1222 COVID-19 vaccine. Clones were sequenced by immunoSEQ multiplex PCR, and TCRdb holds only the in-frame ones, with some missing. The sample records 100,000 to 150,000 clones, 80% to 90% being singletons. The sequencing here drew on peripheral blood, taken on day 0 of AZD1222 vaccination. The receptors were gathered from an adult in good health.

This chain links TRBV20-1 with TRBJ2-3, with 11 bases lining up with TRBD2. This CDR3 is built from 14 residues. Germline loops: CDR1 DFQATT, CDR2 SNEGSKA (reference sequence). Losses at the gene ends were 6 bases for V and 4 bases for J; bases not matched to a gene: 6. The CDR3 protein is CSASIAGGPDTQYF. The CDR3 bases are TGCAGTGCCAGTATAGCGGGAGGGCCAGATACGCAGTATTTT.

The genes are TRBV5-1 and TRBJ2-1; TRBD1 matches 10 bases. CDR1 SGHRS and CDR2 YFSETQ come from the germline V gene. This CDR3 has 19 residues. The junction had 15 bases not matched to a gene; V was cut back by 4 bases and J by 2 bases. DNA for the CDR3: TGCGCCAGCAGCCCTTTGGGACAGGGGTCAACTCCAACCTACAATGAGCAGTTCTTC. Translating gives CASSPLGQGSTPTYNEQFF.

The rearrangement joins TRBV27 to TRBJ1-1, with D possibly TRBD1 on 6 matching bases. The CDR3 loop spans 13 amino acids. V was pared by 6 bases and J by 7 bases, with 15 bases between. Germline V CDR1 and CDR2: MNHEY, SMNVEV (reference sequence). CDR3 sequence (DNA): TGTGCCAGCAGCGTCCCCAGGGGAGGTGAAGCTTTCTTT. Its protein product is CASSVPRGGEAFF.

J is TRBJ2-7 and V is TRBV18; tentatively, D is TRBD2 (6 bases). Trimming took 0 bases from V and 5 from J, leaving 11 bases between them. CDR1 KGHSH and CDR2 LQKENI come from the germline V gene. The CDR3 covers 14 residues. The CDR3 sequence is CASSPPLGGNEQYF. CDR3 in DNA: TGTGCCAGCTCACCACCGCTCGGGGGTAACGAGCAGTACTTC.

The chain uses TRBV28 and TRBJ1-4; 8 bases match TRBD1. Germline V gene sequence: CDR1 MDHEN, CDR2 SYDVKM. The CDR3 is 13 residues long. Trimming took 6 bases from V and 6 from J; bases not matched to a gene: 3. The CDR3 coding sequence is TGTGCCAGCAGGACGACAGGGGATGAAAAACTGTTTTTT. This gives the protein CASRTTGDEKLFF.

In its sample, this clone was seen once. This chain links TRBV19 with TRBJ2-5; unclear D gene. CDR3 size: 17 residues. Germline values: CDR1 LNHDA, CDR2 SQIVND (reference sequence). The V gene lost 6 bases and the J gene lost 4 bases, with 24 bases spanning the gap. The CDR3 sequence: CASRPSRTPHPSETQYF. The CDR3 bases are TGTGCCAGTAGGCCCTCTAGGACCCCACATCCCTCAGAGACCCAGTACTTC.

The chain combines TRBV24-1 with TRBJ2-3, with D perhaps TRBD1 (6 bases). CDR1 is KGHDR and CDR2 is SFDVKD in the germline V gene. Deletions cut 0 bases from V and 4 bases from J, with 13 bases between. The length of the CDR3 is 16 residues. CDR3 sequence: CATSDLVRGRADTQYF. The CDR3 DNA reads as TGTGCCACCAGTGATTTGGTCAGGGGTCGGGCAGATACGCAGTATTTT.

This chain links TRBV4-3 with TRBJ1-1; D perhaps matches TRBD1 (6 bases). Germline CDR1 reads LGHNA; CDR2 reads YSLEER. The CDR3 runs to 13 residues. V lost 0 bases and J lost 11, with 13 bases in between. The CDR3 coding sequence is TGCGCCAGCAGCCAAGAAGTCAACCAGGGGGCTTTCTTT. Its protein product is CASSQEVNQGAFF.

The chain joins TRBV10-3 to TRBJ1-1; D unclear. CDR1 is ENHRY, CDR2 SYGVKD, per germline. CDR3 size: 13 residues. V was clipped by 3 bases and J by 3 bases, with 8 bases between them. CDR3 DNA sequence: TGTGCCATCAGTGACCGGGCGGACACTGAAGCTTTCTTT. As protein: CAISDRADTEAFF.

This chain connects TRBV5-4 to TRBJ2-7; D gene uncertain. The CDR3 has 14 amino acids. V was cut by 0 bases and J by 4 bases, with 11 bases left in between. The germline CDR1 and CDR2 sequences are SGHNT and YYREEE (reference sequence). As DNA, the CDR3 is TGTGCCAGCAGCTTGGCAGGTCCGCCGTACGAGCAGTACTTC. It specifies CASSLAGPPYEQYF.

The chain employs TRBV30 and TRBJ1-2, with a weak D call TRBD1 (6 bases). V lost 8 bases and J 9 bases, leaving 22 bases between the germline ends. This CDR3 is 13 amino acids long. Germline lookup yields CDR1 GTSNPN and CDR2 SVGIG (reference sequence). In nucleotides, the CDR3 is TGTGCCGGGGCAGGGGATTCGTCCCGTAGCTACACCTTC. This encodes CAGAGDSSRSYTF.

The chain has TRBV3-1 (or the pseudogene TRBV3-2) and TRBJ1-2; 7 nucleotides line up with TRBD1. With 4 bases clipped from V and 4 bases from J, the junction kept 9 bases outside the gene matches. From germline, CDR1 is LGHDT and CDR2 YNNKEL (reference sequence). There are 15 residues in the CDR3. The CDR3 DNA follows: TGTGCCAGCAGCCCGCTTCGACAGGGAACCTATGGCTACACCTTC. Its protein product is CASSPLRQGTYGYTF.

V gene TRBV30 combines with J gene TRBJ1-6, with a possible D match to TRBD1 (5 bases). In germline, CDR1 is GTSNPN, CDR2 SVGIG (reference sequence). The V end lost 5 bases, the J end lost 3 bases, and 20 bases lay between the germline ends. CDR3 length: 17 residues. CDR3 protein: CAWGSEDGTIYNSPLHF. The CDR3 bases are TGTGCCTGGGGTTCCGAGGACGGGACTATCTATAATTCACCCCTCCACTTT.

J is TRBJ2-3 and V is TRBV18; 8 positions match TRBD2. Trimming removed 3 bases from V and 5 bases from J; junction bases left unmatched: 10. Germline CDR1 reads KGHSH; CDR2 reads LQKENI. The CDR3 length is 16 residues. CDR3 sequence (DNA): TGTGCCAGCTCACCGGCTAGCGGGCGTTTGGTAGATACGCAGTATTTT. This translates into CASSPASGRLVDTQYF.

The V and J genes are TRBV29-1 and TRBJ2-5; no clear D gene. V was clipped by 2 bases and J by 1 base, with 8 bases between them. The CDR3 has 13 residues. Germline V lookup: CDR1 SQVTM, CDR2 ANQGSEA. CDR3 coding DNA: TGCAGCGTTGAACAGCCAGCCCAAGAGACCCAGTACTTC. It yields the protein CSVEQPAQETQYF.

This chain joins TRBV7-2 and TRBJ2-5, with a tentative D call TRBD1 (5 bases). The V gene's germline CDR1 is SGHTA and CDR2 FQGNSA. CDR3 size: 14 residues. V dropped 5 bases and J dropped 2 bases, with 12 bases sitting between them. This CDR3 is CASSRGAGQETQYF. The CDR3 bases are TGTGCCAGCAGCCGCGGTGCAGGGCAAGAGACCCAGTACTTC.

V gene TRBV6-2 or TRBV6-3 combines with J gene TRBJ1-2; D unresolved. Germline values: CDR1 MNHEY, CDR2 SVGEGT. The CDR3 runs to 14 residues. V gave up 6 bases and J gave up 4 bases, with 15 bases separating them. CDR3 coding DNA: TGTGCCAGCAGCCTTACTGATGGACCCTATGGCTACACCTTC. This sequence encodes CASSLTDGPYGYTF.

The rearrangement uses TRBV27 and TRBJ2-3; 12 bases are shared with TRBD2. The CDR3 covers 16 residues. The V gene's germline CDR1 is MNHEY and CDR2 SMNVEV (reference sequence). J lost 4 bases, V lost 5 bases, and 7 bases had no gene match. The CDR3 protein is CASSLGLAGGSDTQYF. DNA for the CDR3: TGTGCCAGCAGTCTCGGGCTAGCGGGAGGGTCAGATACGCAGTATTTT.

CDR3 DNA: TGTGCCAGTAGTATGATCAGGGGGGGTTCAATGAACACTGAAGCTTTCTTT. This sequence encodes CASSMIRGGSMNTEAFF. This chain connects TRBV19 to TRBJ1-1; TRBD1 aligns across 7 bases. Germline V gene data show CDR1 as LNHDA and CDR2 as SQIVND (reference sequence). V lost 3 bases, J lost 0 bases, and 10 bases stayed unmatched. There are 17 residues in the CDR3.

The chain links TRBV19 to TRBJ2-3; D gene ambiguous. Trimming shortened V by 5 bases and J by 5 bases, and 8 bases separated the two germline ends. The CDR3 contains 12 residues. The germline V gene has CDR1 LNHDA and CDR2 SQIVND (reference sequence). The CDR3 sequence: CASSSNLDTQYF. CDR3 sequence (DNA): TGTGCCAGTAGTTCTAACCTAGATACGCAGTATTTT.

The chain recombines TRBV3-1 (or the pseudogene TRBV3-2) with TRBJ1-2, with D possibly being TRBD1 (5 bases). CDR1 and CDR2 (germline): LGHDT, YNNKEL (reference sequence). Between the trimmed V and J ends, which lost 5 bases and 1 base, there was a span of 11 bases. The CDR3 has 14 residues. DNA for the CDR3: TGTGCCAGCAGCTCGGGACGGAGTAACTATGGCTACACCTTC. This sequence encodes CASSSGRSNYGYTF.

The chain couples TRBV11-2 to TRBJ2-1, with TRBD2 matching over 9 bases. Looked up from germline, CDR1 is SGHAT and CDR2 is FQNNGV. The CDR3 extends over 16 amino acids. Trimming removed 6 bases from V and 8 bases from J; junction bases left unmatched: 14. The CDR3 is CASSSVRRREGDEQFF. As DNA, the CDR3 is TGTGCCAGCAGTTCTGTCCGTCGGCGGGAGGGAGATGAGCAGTTCTTC.

The chain employs TRBV5-4 and TRBJ1-6; no clear D. Trimming removed 2 bases from V and 7 bases from J, with 10 bases in between. From germline, CDR1 is SGHNT and CDR2 YYREEE (reference sequence). The CDR3 totals 14 residues. CDR3 protein: CASSLDLMNSPLHF. The CDR3 DNA follows: TGTGCCAGCAGCTTAGACCTAATGAATTCACCCCTCCACTTT.

The chain recombines TRBV10-3 with TRBJ2-2; no definite D call. Germline values: CDR1 ENHRY, CDR2 SYGVKD. V was clipped by 6 bases and J by 4 bases, with 9 bases between them. This CDR3 is 13 amino acids long. The CDR3 spells CAIRDRGTGELFF. The CDR3 DNA reads TGTGCCATCAGGGATAGAGGCACCGGGGAGCTGTTTTTT.